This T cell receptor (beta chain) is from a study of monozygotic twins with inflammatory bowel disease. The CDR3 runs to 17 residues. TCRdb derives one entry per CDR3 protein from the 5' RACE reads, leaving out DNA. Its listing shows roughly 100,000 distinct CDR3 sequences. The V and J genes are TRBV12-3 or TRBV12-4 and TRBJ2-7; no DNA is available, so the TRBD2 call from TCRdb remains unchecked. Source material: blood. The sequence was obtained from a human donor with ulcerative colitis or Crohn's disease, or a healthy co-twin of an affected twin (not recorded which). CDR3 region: CASSGTSGRAHIFEQYF.